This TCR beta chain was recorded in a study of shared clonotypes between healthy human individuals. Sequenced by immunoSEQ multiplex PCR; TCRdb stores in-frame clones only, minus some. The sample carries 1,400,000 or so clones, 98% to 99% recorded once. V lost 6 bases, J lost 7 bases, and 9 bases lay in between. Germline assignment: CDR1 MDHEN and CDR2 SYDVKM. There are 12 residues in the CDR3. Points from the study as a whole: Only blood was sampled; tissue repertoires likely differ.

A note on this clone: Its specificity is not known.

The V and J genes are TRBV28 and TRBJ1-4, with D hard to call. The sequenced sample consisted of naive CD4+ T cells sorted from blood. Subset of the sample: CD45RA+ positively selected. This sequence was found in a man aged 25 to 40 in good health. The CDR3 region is CASRDEGEKLFF. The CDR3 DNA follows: TGTGCCAGCAGGGATGAAGGTGAAAAACTGTTTTTT.